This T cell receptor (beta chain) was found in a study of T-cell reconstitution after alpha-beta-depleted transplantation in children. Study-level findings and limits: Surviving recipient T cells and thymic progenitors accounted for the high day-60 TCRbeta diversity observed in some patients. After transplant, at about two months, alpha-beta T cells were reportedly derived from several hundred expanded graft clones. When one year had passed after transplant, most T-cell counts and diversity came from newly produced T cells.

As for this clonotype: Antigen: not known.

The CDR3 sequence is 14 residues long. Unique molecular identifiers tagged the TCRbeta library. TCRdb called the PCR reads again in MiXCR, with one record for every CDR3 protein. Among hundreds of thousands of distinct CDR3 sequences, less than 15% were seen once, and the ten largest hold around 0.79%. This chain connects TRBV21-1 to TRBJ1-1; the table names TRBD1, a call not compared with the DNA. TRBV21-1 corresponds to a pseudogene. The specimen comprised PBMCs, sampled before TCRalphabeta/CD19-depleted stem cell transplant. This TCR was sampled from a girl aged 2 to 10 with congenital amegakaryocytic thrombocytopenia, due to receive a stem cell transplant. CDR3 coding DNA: TGTGCCAGCCGGGGGCGGGGCCCGAACACTGAAGCTTTCTTT. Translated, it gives CASRGRGPNTEAFF.